This is a list of T cell receptor beta chains from one sample in a study of cytomegalovirus exposure and HLA in healthy donors. Assay: immunoSEQ multiplex PCR; the TCRdb copy retains only in-frame clones and omits some. The sample totals about 67,000 clones; its top ten clones hold approximately 5%. The sample consisted of PBMCs. These receptors were obtained from a man aged 30 to 39 in good health and CMV-seropositive. Each CDR3 is given with its conserved first and last residue. Fields, in order: CDR3 DNA, CDR3 protein, J gene, D gene, V gene. D genes are given only for firm matches.

CDR3 DNA: TGTGCCAGCAGTCCCCGGGACAGATCCTACGAGCAGTACTTC
CDR3 protein: CASSPRDRSYEQYF
J gene: TRBJ2-7
D gene: TRBD1
V gene: TRBV7-9

CDR3 DNA: TGCGCCAGCAGCTACAGGGATCCGGACACTGAAGCTTTCTTT
CDR3 protein: CASSYRDPDTEAFF
J gene: TRBJ1-1
D gene: NA
V gene: TRBV5-1

CDR3 DNA: TGTGCCAGCAGCTCAACAGGGTCCGACACTGAAGCTTTCTTT
CDR3 protein: CASSSTGSDTEAFF
J gene: TRBJ1-1
D gene: NA
V gene: TRBV7-9

CDR3 DNA: TGTGCCAGCTCACCAGGGAGTAGCAATCAGCCCCAGCATTTT
CDR3 protein: CASSPGSSNQPQHF
J gene: TRBJ1-5
D gene: NA
V gene: TRBV18

CDR3 DNA: TGTGCCTGGAGGTTAAGCGGGGCCACAGATACGCAGTATTTT
CDR3 protein: CAWRLSGATDTQYF
J gene: TRBJ2-3
D gene: TRBD2
V gene: TRBV30

CDR3 DNA: TGTGCCAGCAGGAAGACAGGGGGGACAGATACGCAGTATTTT
CDR3 protein: CASRKTGGTDTQYF
J gene: TRBJ2-3
D gene: TRBD1
V gene: TRBV6-5

CDR3 DNA: TGTGCCAGCAGTTACACAACGGGACAGGGGTACGGGGAGCTGTTTTTT
CDR3 protein: CASSYTTGQGYGELFF
J gene: TRBJ2-2
D gene: TRBD1
V gene: TRBV6-5

CDR3 DNA: TGTGCCAGTAGCGTCCAGCGGTACACTGAAGCTTTCTTT
CDR3 protein: CASSVQRYTEAFF
J gene: TRBJ1-1
D gene: NA
V gene: TRBV19

CDR3 DNA: TGTGCCAGCAGTGCGGGACTAGCGGGAGTGTCCCACTACGAGCAGTACTTC
CDR3 protein: CASSAGLAGVSHYEQYF
J gene: TRBJ2-7
D gene: TRBD2
V gene: TRBV5-4

CDR3 DNA: TGTGCCAGCAGTTTATCTCGGGTTGACTATGGCTACACCTTC
CDR3 protein: CASSLSRVDYGYTF
J gene: TRBJ1-2
D gene: NA
V gene: TRBV28

CDR3 DNA: TGTGCCTGGAGTCCCCCTACCTCTAATTCACCCCTCCACTTT
CDR3 protein: CAWSPPTSNSPLHF
J gene: TRBJ1-6
D gene: NA
V gene: TRBV30

CDR3 DNA: TGTGCCAGCAGCTTAGATTCGGGACAGGGCAACGAGCAGTACTTC
CDR3 protein: CASSLDSGQGNEQYF
J gene: TRBJ2-7
D gene: TRBD1
V gene: TRBV11-2

CDR3 DNA: TGTGCCAGCTTGAGCGAGAGAGGGACCGGGGAGCTGTTTTTT
CDR3 protein: CASLSERGTGELFF
J gene: TRBJ2-2
D gene: NA
V gene: TRBV6-1

CDR3 DNA: TGTGCCAGTAACACAGGGTTGAATCAGCCCCAGCATTTT
CDR3 protein: CASNTGLNQPQHF
J gene: TRBJ1-5
D gene: NA
V gene: TRBV19

CDR3 DNA: TGCGCCAGCAGCCTAACAGGGGCGGGTGGCTACACCTTC
CDR3 protein: CASSLTGAGGYTF
J gene: TRBJ1-2
D gene: TRBD1
V gene: TRBV4-1

CDR3 DNA: TGTGCCAGCAGCTCCGGGACACGGAACACTGAAGCTTTCTTT
CDR3 protein: CASSSGTRNTEAFF
J gene: TRBJ1-1
D gene: NA
V gene: TRBV7-8